Here is one TCR beta chain with its context. The antigen is undetermined. This specimen belongs to a study of T-cell reconstitution after alpha-beta-depleted transplantation in children. Findings of the study overall: Alpha-beta T cells about two months after transplant reportedly derived from several hundred expanded graft clones.

Using unique molecular identifiers, the investigators prepared the TCRbeta library. Each CDR3 protein gets one entry after TCRdb re-called the PCR reads with MiXCR. The table lists fewer than 750,000 distinct CDR3 sequences, over 25% of them singletons. CDR1 and CDR2 from the germline V gene are SNHLY and FYNNEI. CDR3 size: 13 residues. V gave up 3 bases and J gave up 3 bases, with 7 bases separating them. The sequence was obtained from a boy in the first two years of life with Wiskott-Aldrich syndrome, due to receive a stem cell transplant. V is TRBV2 and J is TRBJ2-3; D not certain. This material consisted of PBMCs, taken before TCRalphabeta/CD19-depleted stem cell transplant. The CDR3 is CASSDGATDTQYF. The CDR3, as DNA: TGTGCCAGCAGTGATGGAGCGACAGATACGCAGTATTTT.